A selection of T cell receptor beta chains follows, all from one sample in a study of T cells in localized non-small cell lung cancer. Profiling relied on immunoSEQ multiplex PCR, and the TCRdb table lists in-frame clones only, not all of them. This table has approximately 41,000 clones, 80% to 90% appearing once. The sample was peripheral blood mononuclear cells, taken before any cancer treatment. All receptors derive from a male donor aged 60 or over with stage II lung adenocarcinoma. CDR3s include the opening cysteine and the closing phenylalanine or tryptophan. Each record gives: D gene, clone size, J gene, V gene, CDR3 protein, CDR3 DNA. The D gene is left open where the match is weak. Where a row states a size, it is once, few, many or the class of an expanded clone; other rows omit it.

NA	NA	TRBJ2-7	TRBV5-6	CASSFARGAEQYF	TGTGCCAGCAGCTTCGCCAGGGGAGCGGAGCAGTACTTC
TRBD2	NA	TRBJ2-7	TRBV2	CASVLAGDEQYF	TGTGCCAGCGTGCTAGCGGGAGACGAGCAGTACTTC
NA	NA	TRBJ1-2	TRBV18	CASSPLTSDGYTF	TGTGCCAGCTCACCATTGACCTCCGATGGCTACACCTTC
NA	NA	TRBJ2-7	TRBV19	CASSIGQTTYEQYF	TGTGCCAGTAGTATCGGACAGACGACCTACGAGCAGTACTTC
NA	medium-sized	TRBJ2-7	TRBV19	CASSRRGHSGDEQYF	TGTGCCAGTAGTCGTCGTGGGCACTCGGGGGACGAGCAGTACTTC
NA	NA	TRBJ2-1	TRBV7-9	CASRSRVDRYNEQFF	TGTGCCAGCAGATCGAGGGTCGACCGATACAATGAGCAGTTCTTC
NA	NA	TRBJ2-5	TRBV10-3	CAIRASRSETQYF	TGTGCCATCAGAGCCAGTAGGTCTGAGACCCAGTACTTC
NA	few	TRBJ1-3	TRBV4-1	CASSQEGSSGNTIYF	TGCGCCAGCAGCCAAGAGGGTAGCTCTGGAAACACCATATATTTT
TRBD1	NA	TRBJ1-1	TRBV5-1	CASSLGQGGTEAFF	TGCGCCAGCAGCTTGGGACAGGGAGGAACTGAAGCTTTCTTT
NA	NA	TRBJ1-1	TRBV5-6	CASSWGNTEAFF	TGTGCCAGCAGCTGGGGGAACACTGAAGCTTTCTTT
TRBD1	NA	TRBJ1-2	TRBV11-2	CASSLGQEERPYGYTF	TGTGCCAGCAGCTTGGGACAGGAAGAGAGACCCTATGGCTACACCTTC
NA	NA	TRBJ2-7	TRBV11-3	CASSLSTEASYEQYF	TGTGCCAGCAGCTTATCTACAGAAGCCTCCTACGAGCAGTACTTC
TRBD2	NA	TRBJ2-2	TRBV18	CASSPQREWELFF	TGTGCCAGCTCACCACAGCGGGAGTGGGAGCTGTTTTTT
TRBD1	NA	TRBJ2-1	TRBV5-5	CASSSLGQTYNEQFF	TGTGCCAGCAGCTCCTTGGGACAGACATACAATGAGCAGTTCTTC
TRBD1	NA	TRBJ2-3	TRBV6-5	CASRPQGSTDTQYF	TGTGCCAGCAGGCCACAGGGGTCCACAGATACGCAGTATTTT
TRBD1	NA	TRBJ1-1	TRBV2	CASSDGGLGTGATEAFF	TGTGCCAGCAGTGACGGGGGGCTCGGGACAGGCGCGACTGAAGCTTTCTTT
TRBD2	NA	TRBJ2-2	TRBV27	CASRLAVNTGELFF	TGTGCCAGCAGACTAGCGGTAAACACCGGGGAGCTGTTTTTT
TRBD2	once	TRBJ2-3	TRBV11-2	CASSSRTSGKTDTQYF	TGTGCCAGCAGCTCCCGGACTAGCGGGAAGACAGATACGCAGTATTTT
NA	NA	TRBJ2-6	TRBV7-6	CASSPRPSSSGANVLTF	TGTGCCAGCAGCCCCCGACCGAGTAGCTCTGGGGCCAACGTCCTGACTTTC
NA	NA	TRBJ1-1	TRBV7-9	CASSLGKGDMNTEAFF	TGTGCCAGCAGCTTAGGAAAGGGCGACATGAACACTGAAGCTTTCTTT
TRBD1	NA	TRBJ1-2	TRBV28	CASSPPGGQPYGYTF	TGTGCCAGCAGCCCCCCTGGGGGACAGCCCTATGGCTACACCTTC
NA	NA	TRBJ1-5	TRBV4-3	CASSQDLRFDQPQHF	TGCGCCAGCAGCCAAGATCTTCGGTTCGATCAGCCCCAGCATTTT
NA	NA	TRBJ1-3	TRBV18	CASSSTGRSGNTIYF	TGTGCCAGCTCATCGACAGGTCGCTCTGGAAACACCATATATTTT
NA	once	TRBJ1-1	TRBV5-1	CASSLGGGNTEAFF	TGCGCCAGCAGCTTGGGGGGAGGGAACACTGAAGCTTTCTTT
TRBD1	NA	TRBJ1-2	TRBV5-1	CASSLVPGQYGYTF	TGCGCCAGCAGCTTGGTACCGGGACAGTATGGCTACACCTTC
NA	NA	TRBJ2-6	TRBV19	CASSMTGTPSGANVLTF	TGTGCCAGTAGTATGACCGGGACCCCCTCTGGGGCCAACGTCCTGACTTTC
NA	NA	TRBJ2-1	TRBV9	CASSVEGNSYNEQFF	TGTGCCAGCAGCGTAGAAGGGAACTCCTACAATGAGCAGTTCTTC
NA	NA	TRBJ2-3	TRBV18	CASSPDNLGTQYF	TGTGCCAGCTCACCCGACAATTTAGGCACGCAGTATTTT
NA	NA	TRBJ1-5	TRBV7-9	CASSSTGSQPQHF	TGTGCCAGCAGCTCGACAGGTAGTCAGCCCCAGCATTTT
TRBD1	NA	TRBJ1-2	TRBV4-2	CASSQGGQGGYGYTF	TGTGCCAGCAGCCAAGGAGGACAGGGAGGCTATGGCTACACCTTC
NA	NA	TRBJ2-1	TRBV11-2	CASSRTDNEQFF	TGTGCCAGCAGCCGGACCGATAATGAGCAGTTCTTC